This T cell receptor (beta chain) was sequenced during a study of PD-1 blockade in classical Hodgkin lymphoma. The study, taken as a whole, reports: Healthy donors reportedly exceeded newly diagnosed patients in baseline TCR diversity.

The patients all showed relapse after autologous stem cell transplantation, while their brentuximab vedotin exposure varied. Some clones are missing from TCRdb's copy, which holds only in-frame ones; the method was immunoSEQ multiplex PCR. The table records 50,000 or so clones, approximately 90% of them present only once. With regard to this clone: The antigen remains unidentified.

Per the germline V gene, CDR1 is MNHEY and CDR2 is SMNVEV (reference sequence). Trimming removed 6 bases from V and 2 bases from J; junction bases left unmatched: 5. The CDR3 consists of 14 residues. The sample was peripheral blood mononuclear cells (PBMCs), taken before the second cycle of nivolumab. The genes are TRBV27 and TRBJ2-7, with TRBD2 matching 9 bases. This TCR was sampled from a human donor with classical Hodgkin lymphoma. CDR3 sequence reads: CASRAGGPPYEQYF. The CDR3 region has the DNA TGTGCCAGCAGGGCGGGAGGGCCTCCCTACGAGCAGTACTTC.